The text below deals with one T cell receptor (beta chain). This specimen comes from a study of blood T cell repertoires in COVID-19. Study at large: Sources were T cells, B-cell-depleted T cells, or PBMCs; the material itself was cDNA or gDNA.

Germline loops: CDR1 SEHNR, CDR2 FQNEAQ (reference sequence). Unmatched junction bases numbered 9, after V lost 5 bases and J lost 4 bases. The CDR3 runs 16 residues. In the authors' workflow: Reference gene primer amplification yielded estimated nucleated cell counts. Only in-frame clones appear in the TCRdb table, and some are missing; sequencing was by immunoSEQ multiplex PCR. V and J calls plus clone size are reproduced from that table; the DNA served to infer D and trimming. The sample carries around 37,000 clones, almost 90% recorded once. The rearrangement uses TRBV7-9 and TRBJ2-7, with 12 bases aligning to TRBD2. The sequence derives from a man in his sixties with active or convalescent COVID-19. Material: peripheral blood. The CDR3 DNA reads TGTGCCAGCAGCCCTCCCGGACTAGCGGGATTGTACGAGCAGTACTTC. Its translation: CASSPPGLAGLYEQYF.